The source of this T cell receptor beta chain is a study of healthy donors' naive CD4 and CD8 T cells (dated by TCRdb to the mid-2010s). In terms of the full investigation: The donors were selected to cover three age groups of six people each (20-25, 40-50 and 60-70 years), had a mean age of 44, and were half female. The TCR alpha libraries followed the same workflow as the beta chain, except for a newly designed primer set that covered all functional IMGT alpha gene variants. To examine how TCR variation is linked to lineage commitment, the study sequenced rearranged TCR alpha and beta chains from naive CD4+ and CD8+ T cells. Peripheral blood mononuclear cells were obtained from 18 unrelated, healthy individuals. The donors were HLA-typed by sequencing at HLA-A, -B, -C, -DRB1, -DQB1 and -DPB1, using the SBTexcellerator protocol, an ABI3130xl analyzer and SBTengine software.

This clonotype was detected only once. The antigen it recognizes is unknown. Per-base quality was not reported, and no clone a single base away is much larger than it. Support from one read is weak. Cells with a CD4+CD8-CD45RO-CD45RA+ profile were isolated by FACS and defined as naive CD4+ T cells, and those with a CD8+CD4-CD45RA+CD27bright profile were defined as naive CD8+ T cells. The antibodies used for sorting targeted CD4 (RPA-T4), CD8 (SK1), CD27 (O323), CD45RA (HI100) and CD45RO (UCHL1). TCRdb names 454 GS FLX Titanium as the instrument used. A previously published linear amplification protocol was used to construct TCR libraries from around 0.45 ug of total RNA. The Roche/454 Genome Sequencer with Titanium chemistry was used for sequencing. In the original analysis: 70,000 to 100,000 rearranged TCR alpha transcripts were sequenced from 5 or 6 of the healthy donors. Duplicate transcripts were dropped, and unique TCR clonotypes were identified by the CDR3 junction according to IMGT nomenclature. CD4 versus CD8 status was modeled on V and J genes by logistic regression in R 2.13.0, with adjustment for donor effects and Bonferroni correction for multiple testing. TCRdb reprocessing: public reads trimmed at Q25 with fastp, clones called with MiXCR, in-frame beta chains kept. Records with the same CDR3 protein are collapsed into one entry carrying the most frequent genes and DNA. The authors' filters were not applied to this entry. In all, the sample holds about 180,000 distinct CDR3 sequences, and around 80% of those were seen once. The ten largest clones capture less than 2.5% of the sample.

What the authors observed across the whole study: Possible repertoire bias arising from homeostatic proliferation of naive T cells was not directly addressed. Taken together, V genes, J genes and CDR3 charge appeared to account for around 12% of the variance in CD4/CD8 propensity, mostly acting in an additive way. Bias between naive CD4+ and CD8+ cells was reportedly observed for most V and J gene segments, consistently across donors and independently of HLA genotype. In both chains, CD4+ lineage was associated with a positively charged CDR3 and CD8+ lineage with a negatively charged CDR3. Because the alpha and beta chains were sequenced in bulk, pairing them was not possible, and so effects of the combined chains went unevaluated.

Its CDR3 holds 16 amino acids, cysteine through phenylalanine. Solely the CDR3 DNA is kept, with 48 bases framed from the first base. Trimming accounts for 0 bases at V and 4 bases at J, while the number of junction bases matched to no gene is 9. Via the germline V gene, CDR1 is LGHNA and CDR2 YNFKEQ. The sequence came from a pool of human donors in good health; the sample pools cells from several healthy donors. The chain uses TRBV4-2 and TRBJ2-7; 7 junctional bases match TRBD1. The sample was naive CD4+ and CD8+ T cells sorted from blood, pooled from several donors. The sample's cell subset or site label is to be understood as: FACS-sorted naive CD4+ (CD45RO-CD45RA+) and naive CD8+ (CD45RA+CD27bright) T cells. CDR3 reads: CASSQETGTVEYEQYF. The sequenced DNA: TGTGCCAGCAGCCAAGAAACCGGGACAGTTGAGTACGAGCAGTACTTC.